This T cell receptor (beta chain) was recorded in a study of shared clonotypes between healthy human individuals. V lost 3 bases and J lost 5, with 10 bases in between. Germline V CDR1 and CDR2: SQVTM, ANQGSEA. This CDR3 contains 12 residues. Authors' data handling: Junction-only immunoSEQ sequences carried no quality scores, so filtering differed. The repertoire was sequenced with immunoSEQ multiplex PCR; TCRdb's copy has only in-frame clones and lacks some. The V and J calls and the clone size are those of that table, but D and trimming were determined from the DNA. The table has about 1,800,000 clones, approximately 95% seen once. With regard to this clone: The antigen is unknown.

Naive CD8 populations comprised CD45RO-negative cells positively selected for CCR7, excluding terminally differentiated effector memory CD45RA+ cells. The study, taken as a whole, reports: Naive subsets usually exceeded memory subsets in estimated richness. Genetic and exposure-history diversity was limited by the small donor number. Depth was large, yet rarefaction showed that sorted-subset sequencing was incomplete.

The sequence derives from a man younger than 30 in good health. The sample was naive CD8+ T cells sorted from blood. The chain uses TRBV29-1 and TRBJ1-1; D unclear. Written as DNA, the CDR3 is TGCAGCGTTGATAAGGGAGGGACTGAAGCTTTCTTT. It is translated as CSVDKGGTEAFF.